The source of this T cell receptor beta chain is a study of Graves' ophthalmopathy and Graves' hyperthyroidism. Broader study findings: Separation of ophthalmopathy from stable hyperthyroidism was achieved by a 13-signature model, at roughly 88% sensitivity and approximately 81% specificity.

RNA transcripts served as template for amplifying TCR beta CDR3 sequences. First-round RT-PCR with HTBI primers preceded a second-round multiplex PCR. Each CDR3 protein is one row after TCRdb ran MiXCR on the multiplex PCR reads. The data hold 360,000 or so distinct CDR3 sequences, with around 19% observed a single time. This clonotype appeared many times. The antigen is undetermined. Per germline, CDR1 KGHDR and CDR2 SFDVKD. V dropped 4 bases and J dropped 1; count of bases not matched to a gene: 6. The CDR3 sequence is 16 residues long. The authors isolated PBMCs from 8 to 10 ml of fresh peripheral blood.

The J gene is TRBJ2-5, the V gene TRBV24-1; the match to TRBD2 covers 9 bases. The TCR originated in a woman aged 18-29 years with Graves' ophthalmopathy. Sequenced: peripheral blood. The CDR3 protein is CATSDGTSLVQETQYF. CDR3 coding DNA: TGTGCCACCAGTGACGGGACTAGCCTCGTCCAAGAGACCCAGTACTTC.